The 30 T cell receptor beta chains below were found in one sample sequenced in a study of response to subunit inactivated influenza vaccine. TCRdb reanalysed the RT-PCR reads using MiXCR and keeps one entry per CDR3 protein. The data hold under 800,000 distinct CDR3 sequences, with 14% observed a single time. The sample consisted of PBMCs from blood, taken less than 15 days before vaccination. These receptors all stem from a man in his fifties who received an inactivated influenza vaccine.

The V and J genes are TRBV5-5 and TRBJ2-1; D perhaps matches TRBD1 (6 bases). The germline gives CDR1 SGHKS, CDR2 YYEKEE (reference sequence). Between the trimmed V and J ends, which lost 2 bases and 8 bases, there was a span of 11 bases. The CDR3 consists of 13 residues. The CDR3 spells CASSFKQGYEQFF. CDR3 in DNA: TGTGCCAGCAGCTTCAAACAGGGCTATGAGCAGTTCTTC.

The sample holds a few counts of this clonotype. The V and J genes are TRBV10-3 and TRBJ2-7; the D gene is possibly TRBD2 (6 bases). Germline-derived CDR1 and CDR2 are ENHRY and SYGVKD. V was cut by 5 bases and J by 1 base, with 24 bases left in between. The CDR3 contains 18 residues. CDR3 loop: CAISPLGGRALGSYEQYF. CDR3 nucleotides: TGTGCCATCAGTCCCCTGGGGGGACGCGCACTCGGGTCCTACGAGCAGTACTTC.

This clonotype occurred many times. V is TRBV6-2 or TRBV6-3 and J is TRBJ2-7, with 7 bases identical to TRBD1. The CDR3 is 14 residues long. V lost 5 bases to trimming and J lost 5 bases; unmatched junction nucleotides: 9. Looked up from germline, CDR1 is MNHEY and CDR2 is SVGEGT. The chain's CDR3 is CASSNRQGRDEQYF. The CDR3 DNA reads TGTGCCAGCAGTAACCGACAGGGACGGGACGAGCAGTACTTC.

This clonotype appeared many times. The genes are TRBV12-3 or TRBV12-4 and TRBJ1-6; 8 nucleotides match TRBD1. The trim removed 3 bases at V and 10 bases at J, leaving 8 bases unmatched. The CDR3 extends over 15 amino acids. CDR3 sequence reads: CASSFEGQGRSPLHF. As DNA, the CDR3 is TGTGCCAGCAGTTTCGAAGGACAGGGTCGGTCACCCCTCCACTTT.

The sample holds a few counts of this clonotype. V usage is TRBV6-2 or TRBV6-3 and J usage is TRBJ1-2; no clear D gene. Germline V gene sequence: CDR1 MNHEY, CDR2 SVGEGT. The CDR3 spans 14 residues. Trimming pared 8 bases from V and 2 bases from J, leaving 15 bases between. CDR3 amino acids: CASRLGTTNYGYTF. As DNA, the CDR3 is TGTGCCAGCCGATTAGGAACAACCAACTATGGCTACACCTTC.

This clonotype showed up just a few times. This chain connects TRBV7-9 to TRBJ2-1; D unresolved. The germline V gene encodes CDR1 SEHNR and CDR2 FQNEAQ (reference sequence). Trimming pared 0 bases from V and 9 bases from J, leaving 9 bases between. There are 13 residues in the CDR3. The CDR3 loop reads CASSLAVVTEQFF. DNA of the CDR3: TGTGCCAGCAGCTTAGCCGTCGTGACTGAGCAGTTCTTC.

This clonotype has more than one count but fewer than ten. The rearrangement links TRBV28 to TRBJ1-2; TRBD1 matches at 7 bases. The CDR3 length is 15 residues. V trimming: 0 bases; J trimming: 2 bases; junction bases outside the gene matches: 3. Germline CDR1 reads MDHEN; CDR2 reads SYDVKM. CDR3: CASSLWGTANYGYTF. The DNA for the CDR3 is TGTGCCAGCAGTTTATGGGGGACAGCAAACTATGGCTACACCTTC.

This clonotype was seen a handful of times. The rearrangement links TRBV20-1 to TRBJ2-3; perhaps TRBD2 as D (7 bases). V gave up 0 bases and J gave up 3 bases, with 13 bases separating them. This CDR3 has 15 residues. In germline, CDR1 is DFQATT, CDR2 SNEGSKA (reference sequence). The CDR3 protein is CSARDRGLSTDTQYF. The CDR3 DNA is TGCAGTGCTAGAGACAGGGGACTATCGACAGATACGCAGTATTTT.

The chain employs TRBV30 and TRBJ2-1, with 11 nucleotides matching TRBD1. The germline V gene has CDR1 GTSNPN and CDR2 SVGIG (reference sequence). The CDR3 sequence is 15 residues long. Losses at the gene ends were 3 bases for V and 4 bases for J; bases not matched to a gene: 5. The CDR3, as DNA: TGTGCCTGGAGGGACAGGGGGCTCAAGTACAATGAGCAGTTCTTC. Amino acid sequence: CAWRDRGLKYNEQFF.

This clonotype was recorded at least ten times. This sequence joins TRBV6-2 or TRBV6-3 and TRBJ2-3; 9 positions match TRBD2. This CDR3 has 14 amino acids. Germline CDR1 MNHEY, CDR2 SVGEGT. V shed 4 bases, J shed 1 base, and the junction held 0 bases outside the gene matches. The CDR3 here is CASSWTSGTDTQYF. CDR3 bases: TGTGCCAGCAGTTGGACTAGCGGCACAGATACGCAGTATTTT.

A few counts support this clonotype. This chain links TRBV6-5 with TRBJ2-3; 11 bases line up with TRBD2. This CDR3 is 13 amino acids long. V was pared by 2 bases and J by 14 bases, with 6 bases of the junction left unmatched. Germline assignment: CDR1 MNHEY and CDR2 SVGAGI. CDR3 in amino acids: CASSYALAGVRYF. The CDR3 bases are TGTGCCAGCAGTTACGCACTAGCGGGAGTTAGGTATTTT.

This chain links TRBV5-5 with TRBJ1-1; TRBD1 matches 7 bases. Trimming at V came to 6 bases and at J to 3 bases, leaving 8 bases not matched to a gene. The germline V gene encodes CDR1 SGHKS and CDR2 YYEKEE (reference sequence). The CDR3 length is 14 residues. Written as DNA, the CDR3 is TGTGCCAGCAACCCGCAGGGGGGGGACACTGAAGCTTTCTTT. It codes for CASNPQGGDTEAFF.

The rearrangement links TRBV12-3 or TRBV12-4 to TRBJ2-1; TRBD2 is a possible D gene (6 bases). The CDR3 contains 13 residues. V was trimmed by 5 bases and J by 10 bases, leaving 15 bases between them. CDR3 in amino acids: CASSRSARGEQFF. The CDR3 bases are TGTGCCAGCAGTCGGTCAGCGCGGGGCGAGCAGTTCTTC.

The sample holds a few counts of this clonotype. The chain links TRBV5-1 to TRBJ1-4; D gene uncertain. The CDR3 spans 15 residues. The germline CDR1 and CDR2 sequences are SGHRS and YFSETQ. Trimming took off 1 base at V and 0 bases at J, with 7 bases between the two ends. CDR3 nucleotide sequence: TGCGCCAGCAGCTTGTTCGAAGCAACTAATGAAAAACTGTTTTTT. Encoded protein: CASSLFEATNEKLFF.

This clonotype occurred a few times. CDR3 loop: CASSQDYQGYGETQYF. CDR3 in DNA: TGTGCCAGCAGCCAAGATTATCAGGGTTACGGAGAGACCCAGTACTTC. The V gene is TRBV4-2, the J gene TRBJ2-5; D perhaps matches TRBD1 (5 bases). Germline-derived CDR1 and CDR2 are LGHNA and YNFKEQ. There are 16 residues in the CDR3. The V gene lost 0 bases and the J gene lost 4 bases, with 15 bases spanning the gap.

This clonotype has only a few counts. V usage is TRBV7-2 and J usage is TRBJ2-5, with unresolved D. The CDR3 totals 11 residues. V dropped 6 bases and J dropped 6 bases, with 8 bases sitting between them. Germline V gene sequence: CDR1 SGHTA, CDR2 FQGNSA. This chain's CDR3 is CASSFSQTQYF. The DNA of the CDR3 is TGTGCCAGCAGTTTCAGCCAGACCCAGTACTTC.

This clonotype was observed a few times. The chain is built from TRBV5-5 and TRBJ2-3; no clear D. The germline V gene encodes CDR1 SGHKS and CDR2 YYEKEE (reference sequence). Trimming took 0 bases from V and 3 from J, leaving 11 bases between them. The CDR3 contains 15 residues. The DNA of the CDR3 is TGTGCCAGCAGCTTGGGACCTATGGGGACAGATACGCAGTATTTT. Amino acids: CASSLGPMGTDTQYF.

Only a few counts were recorded for this clonotype. The V gene is TRBV28, the J gene TRBJ2-7; tentatively, D is TRBD1 (6 bases). This CDR3 is built from 12 residues. V was shortened by 5 bases and J by 9 bases, with 14 bases between the two germline ends. Per germline, CDR1 MDHEN and CDR2 SYDVKM. The CDR3 loop reads CASSLERGGQYF. For the CDR3, the DNA is TGTGCCAGCAGTCTCGAGAGAGGGGGGCAGTACTTC. Complete variable domain (other parts from reference TRBV28 and TRBJ2-7): DVKVTQSSRYLVKRTGEKVFLECVQDMDHENMFWYRQDPGLGLRLIYFSYDVKMKEKGDIPEGYSVSREKKERFSLILESASTNQTSMYLCASSLERGGQYFGPGTRLTVT.

The genes are TRBV20-1 and TRBJ2-2; no clear D. This CDR3 comprises 13 residues. V was trimmed by 2 bases and J by 4 bases, leaving 8 bases between them. CDR1 is DFQATT, CDR2 SNEGSKA, per germline (reference sequence). This CDR3 reads CSARNPSTGELFF. In DNA, the CDR3 is TGCAGTGCTAGAAACCCTAGCACCGGGGAGCTGTTTTTT.

The rearrangement uses TRBV29-1 and TRBJ1-2; 7 bases map to TRBD1. The V gene's germline CDR1 is SQVTM and CDR2 ANQGSEA. CDR3 size: 12 residues. V was pared by 5 bases and J by 9 bases, with 9 bases of the junction left unmatched. This chain's CDR3 is CSVYRSGGSYTF. The CDR3 DNA sequence: TGCAGCGTTTATAGGTCAGGGGGAAGCTACACCTTC.

There are a few counts of this clonotype. The V gene is TRBV6-6, the J gene TRBJ2-5, with D tentatively TRBD1 (6 bases). CDR1 MNHNY and CDR2 SVGAGI come from the germline V gene (reference sequence). This CDR3 is 13 amino acids long. The V end lost 7 bases, the J end lost 5 bases, and 14 bases lay between the germline ends. CDR3 DNA sequence: TGTGCCAGCACAGGGGTCATGGAGGAGACCCAGTACTTC. Translation: CASTGVMEETQYF.

This clonotype was counted a few times. The chain links TRBV6-1 to TRBJ1-2; TRBD1 might be the D (5 bases). The V and J ends lost 4 bases and 5 bases respectively, with 23 bases between them. The CDR3 contains 17 residues. Looked up from germline, CDR1 is MNHNS and CDR2 is SASEGT. The CDR3 here is CASSASGLFSGVYGYTF. The CDR3 DNA is TGTGCCAGCAGTGCATCGGGACTCTTCAGCGGCGTTTATGGCTACACCTTC.

This clonotype was seen a handful of times. CDR3 coding DNA: TGTGCCAGCAGCTCCCCCGGGGAAGGAGATACGCAGTATTTT. It specifies CASSSPGEGDTQYF. The chain is built from TRBV7-2 and TRBJ2-3, with a possible D match to TRBD2 (5 bases). V lost 4 bases and J 5 bases, leaving 13 bases between the germline ends. Germline lookup yields CDR1 SGHTA and CDR2 FQGNSA. The CDR3 has 14 residues.

The table lists this clonotype with many counts. The chain is built from TRBV2 and TRBJ1-5, with D unclear. Germline V gives CDR1 SNHLY, CDR2 FYNNEI. This CDR3 spans 14 amino acids. Trimming removed 7 bases at V and 1 base at J, with 11 bases between. The CDR3 nucleotides are TGTGCCAGCAATAGAGGGAGAAGCAATCAGCCCCAGCATTTT. It specifies CASNRGRSNQPQHF.

This clonotype was counted between two and nine times. This rearrangement joins TRBV4-2 to TRBJ2-2; TRBD1 might be the D (5 bases). The CDR3 sequence is 15 residues long. V was pared by 2 bases and J by 2 bases, with 9 bases between. Germline V gives CDR1 LGHNA, CDR2 YNFKEQ. In nucleotides, the CDR3 is TGTGCCAGCAGCCAACCAGGACAAAACACCGGGGAGCTGTTTTTT. This translates into CASSQPGQNTGELFF.

This clonotype has ten or more counts. This sequence joins TRBV7-2 and TRBJ2-3, with 9 bases matching TRBD1. Trimming removed 6 bases from V and 2 bases from J; junction bases left unmatched: 6. Germline CDR1 is SGHTA and CDR2 is FQGNSA. CDR3 length equals 15 residues. For the CDR3, the DNA is TGTGCCAGCAGACCCGGGACAGGGAACACAGATACGCAGTATTTT. Residues: CASRPGTGNTDTQYF.

The chain is built from TRBV4-3 and TRBJ2-3; TRBD1 matches 7 bases. The CDR3 loop spans 20 amino acids. Germline V gives CDR1 LGHNA, CDR2 YSLEER. J was trimmed by 0 bases and V by 1 base; bases with no gene match: 16. The CDR3 bases are TGCGCCAGCAGCCAAGCCGAACACCTTCAGGGGGTCTCAAGCACAGATACGCAGTATTTT. Encoded protein: CASSQAEHLQGVSSTDTQYF.

For this clonotype: Germline and junction disagree at one end, which may indicate a read error. V gene TRBV7-2 combines with J gene TRBJ2-3, with D unresolved. The germline gives CDR1 SGHTA, CDR2 FQGNSA. The CDR3 length is 11 residues. CDR3 DNA: TGTGCCGGCAGCTTACCGTATACGCAGTATTTT. Residues: CAGSLPYTQYF.

V is TRBV6-2 or TRBV6-3 and J is TRBJ1-6, with unresolved D. Trimming took off 2 bases at V and 6 bases at J, with 8 bases between the two ends. This CDR3 has 14 amino acids. Germline lookup yields CDR1 MNHEY and CDR2 SVGEGT. CDR3 region: CASSYRTLNSPLHF. The CDR3 DNA is TGTGCCAGCAGTTACAGGACTCTTAATTCACCCCTCCACTTT.

This clonotype showed up just a few times. The chain combines TRBV6-1 with TRBJ2-7; maybe TRBD2 (5 bases). CDR1 MNHNS and CDR2 SASEGT come from the germline V gene. The CDR3 is 13 residues long. Trimming cost V 7 bases and J 2 bases, with 12 bases left between them. The CDR3 protein is CASTPGSTYEQYF. The CDR3 DNA reads TGTGCCAGCACCCCGGGGAGTACCTACGAGCAGTACTTC.